This T cell receptor beta chain was documented in a study of shared clonotypes between healthy human individuals. Clones were sequenced by immunoSEQ multiplex PCR, and TCRdb holds only the in-frame ones, with some missing. The repertoire holds about 580,000 clones, with roughly 98% as singletons. Only CD45RO-negative cells positively selected for CCR7 counted as naive CD8 cells, so terminally differentiated effector memory CD45RA+ cells were excluded. CDR1 is SQVTM, CDR2 ANQGSEA, per germline. Losses at the gene ends were 4 bases for V and 5 bases for J; bases not matched to a gene: 11. CDR3 length: 16 amino acids.

The receptor's source is a man aged 30 to 39 in good health. Sequencing was done on a sample of naive CD8+ T cells sorted from blood. The chain has TRBV29-1 and TRBJ2-2; 9 bases map to TRBD2. The CDR3 sequence is CSVARGLAGNTGELFF. CDR3 DNA: TGCAGCGTTGCCCGGGGGCTAGCGGGAAATACCGGGGAGCTGTTTTTT.